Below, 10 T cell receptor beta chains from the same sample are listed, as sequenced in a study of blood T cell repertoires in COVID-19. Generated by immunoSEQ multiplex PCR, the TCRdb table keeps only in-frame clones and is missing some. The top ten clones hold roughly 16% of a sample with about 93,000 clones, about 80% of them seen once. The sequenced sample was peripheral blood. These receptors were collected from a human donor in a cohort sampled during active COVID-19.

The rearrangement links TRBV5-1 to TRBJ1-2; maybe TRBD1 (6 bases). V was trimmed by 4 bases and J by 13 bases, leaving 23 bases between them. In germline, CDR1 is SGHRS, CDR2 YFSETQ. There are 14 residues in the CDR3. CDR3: CASSNMGDTWGLTF. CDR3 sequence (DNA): TGCGCCAGCAGCAATATGGGCGATACCTGGGGGCTCACCTTC.

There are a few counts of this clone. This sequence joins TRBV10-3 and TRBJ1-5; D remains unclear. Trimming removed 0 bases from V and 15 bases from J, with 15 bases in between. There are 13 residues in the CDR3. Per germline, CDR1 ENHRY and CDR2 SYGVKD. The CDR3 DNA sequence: TGTGCCATCAGTGAGTCTCTAGGCAATATTAGGCATTTT. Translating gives CAISESLGNIRHF.

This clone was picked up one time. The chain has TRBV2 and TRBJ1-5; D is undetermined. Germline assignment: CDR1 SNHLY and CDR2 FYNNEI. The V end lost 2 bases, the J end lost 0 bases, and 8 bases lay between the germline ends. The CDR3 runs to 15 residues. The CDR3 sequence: CASSEQAFSNQPQHF. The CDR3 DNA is TGTGCCAGCAGTGAACAGGCTTTTAGCAATCAGCCCCAGCATTTT.

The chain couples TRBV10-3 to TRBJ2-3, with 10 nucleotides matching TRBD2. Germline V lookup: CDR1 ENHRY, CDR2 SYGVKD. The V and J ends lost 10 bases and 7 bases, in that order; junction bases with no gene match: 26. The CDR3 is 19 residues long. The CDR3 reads CATPLGLAGERLVAYTQYF. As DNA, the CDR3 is TGTGCCACCCCACTCGGGCTAGCGGGAGAAAGGCTGGTCGCATATACGCAGTATTTT.

This CDR3 reads CASSRDSAYGYTF. Here the CDR3 DNA reads TGTGCCAGCAGCCGAGACAGCGCCTATGGCTACACCTTC. V usage is TRBV3-1 (or the pseudogene TRBV3-2) and J usage is TRBJ1-2, with a tentative D call TRBD1 (5 bases). The germline V gene encodes CDR1 LGHDT and CDR2 YNNKEL (reference sequence). This CDR3 has 13 amino acids. With 4 bases removed from V and 4 bases from J, the gap between germline ends came to 10 bases.

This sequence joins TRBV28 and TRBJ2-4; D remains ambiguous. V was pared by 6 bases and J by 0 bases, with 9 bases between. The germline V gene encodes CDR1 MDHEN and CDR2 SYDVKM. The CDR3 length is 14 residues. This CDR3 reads CASSGALAKNIQYF. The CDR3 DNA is TGTGCCAGCAGCGGTGCATTAGCCAAAAACATTCAGTACTTC.

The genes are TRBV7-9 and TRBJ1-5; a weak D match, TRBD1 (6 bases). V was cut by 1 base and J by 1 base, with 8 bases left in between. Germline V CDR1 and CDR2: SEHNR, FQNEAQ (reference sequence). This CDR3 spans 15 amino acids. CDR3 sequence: CASSLGDRSNQPQHF. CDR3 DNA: TGTGCCAGCAGCTTAGGAGACAGGAGCAATCAGCCCCAGCATTTT.

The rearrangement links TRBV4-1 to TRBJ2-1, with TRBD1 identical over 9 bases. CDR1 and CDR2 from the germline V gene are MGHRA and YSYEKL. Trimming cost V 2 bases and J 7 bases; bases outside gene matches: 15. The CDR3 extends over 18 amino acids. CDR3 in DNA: TGCGCCAGCAGCCAATCAAGACTCGGGACAGGGATTCTGAATGAGCAGTTCTTC. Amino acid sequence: CASSQSRLGTGILNEQFF.

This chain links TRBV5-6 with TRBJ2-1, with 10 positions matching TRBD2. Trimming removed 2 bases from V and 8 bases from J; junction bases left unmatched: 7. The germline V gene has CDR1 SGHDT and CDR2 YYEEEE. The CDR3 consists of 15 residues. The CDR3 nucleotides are TGTGCCAGCAGCTTTAGCGGGAGGTATACCGATGAGCAGTTCTTC. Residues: CASSFSGRYTDEQFF.

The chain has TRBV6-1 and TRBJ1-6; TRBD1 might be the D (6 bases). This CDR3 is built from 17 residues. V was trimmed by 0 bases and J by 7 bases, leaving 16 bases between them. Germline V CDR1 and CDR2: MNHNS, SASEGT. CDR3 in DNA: TGTGCCAGCAGTGAAGCGCTACGGACAGCCGCGAATTCACCCCTCCACTTT. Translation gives CASSEALRTAANSPLHF.